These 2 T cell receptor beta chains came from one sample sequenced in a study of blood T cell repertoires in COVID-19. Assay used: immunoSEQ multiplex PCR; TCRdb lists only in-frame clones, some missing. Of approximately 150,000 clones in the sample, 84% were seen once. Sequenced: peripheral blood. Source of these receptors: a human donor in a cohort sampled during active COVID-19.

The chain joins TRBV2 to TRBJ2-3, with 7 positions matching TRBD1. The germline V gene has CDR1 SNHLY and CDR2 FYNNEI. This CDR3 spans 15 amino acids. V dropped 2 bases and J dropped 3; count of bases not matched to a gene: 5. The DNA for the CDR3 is TGTGCCAGCAGTGAATTGGGACAGTTGACAGATACGCAGTATTTT. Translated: CASSELGQLTDTQYF.

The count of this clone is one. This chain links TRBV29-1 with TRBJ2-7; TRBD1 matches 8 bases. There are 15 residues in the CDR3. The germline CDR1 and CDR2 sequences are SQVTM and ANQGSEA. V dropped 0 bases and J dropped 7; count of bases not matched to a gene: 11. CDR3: CSVEDRRTGIVEQYF. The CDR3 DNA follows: TGCAGCGTTGAAGATCGGAGGACAGGGATAGTGGAGCAGTACTTC.